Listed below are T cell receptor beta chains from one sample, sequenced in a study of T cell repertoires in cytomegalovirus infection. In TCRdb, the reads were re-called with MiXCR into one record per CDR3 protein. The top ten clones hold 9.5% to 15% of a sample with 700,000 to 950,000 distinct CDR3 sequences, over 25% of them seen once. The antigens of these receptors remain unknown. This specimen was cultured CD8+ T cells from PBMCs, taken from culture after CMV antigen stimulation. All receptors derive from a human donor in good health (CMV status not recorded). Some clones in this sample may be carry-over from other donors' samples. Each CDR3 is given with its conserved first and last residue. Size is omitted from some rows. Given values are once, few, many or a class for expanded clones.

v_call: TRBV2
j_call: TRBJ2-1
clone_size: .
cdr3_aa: CASDGVHEQFF

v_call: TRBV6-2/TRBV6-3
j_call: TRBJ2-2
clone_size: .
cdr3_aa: CASSYAGDGELFF

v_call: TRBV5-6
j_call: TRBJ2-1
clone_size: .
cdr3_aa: CASSLVAGQGSYNEQFF

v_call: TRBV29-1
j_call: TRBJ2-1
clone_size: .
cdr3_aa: CSSVTGYGEQFF

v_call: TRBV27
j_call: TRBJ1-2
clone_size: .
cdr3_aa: CASSTGAAGYTF

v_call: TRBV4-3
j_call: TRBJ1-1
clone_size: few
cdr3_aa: CASSQELPGMNTEAFF

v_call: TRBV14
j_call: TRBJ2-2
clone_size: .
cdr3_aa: CASSQVMGTTVSHNTGELFF

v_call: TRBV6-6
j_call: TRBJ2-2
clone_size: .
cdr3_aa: CASSYFPAGTGELFF

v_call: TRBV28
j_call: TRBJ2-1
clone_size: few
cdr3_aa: CASSSPPSGSSYNEQFF

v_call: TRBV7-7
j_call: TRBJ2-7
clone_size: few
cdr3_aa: CASSSNFLGEQYF

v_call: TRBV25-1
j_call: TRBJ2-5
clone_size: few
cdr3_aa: CASSELGTGLQETQYF

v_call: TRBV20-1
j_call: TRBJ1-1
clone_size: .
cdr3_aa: CSAETMNTEAFF

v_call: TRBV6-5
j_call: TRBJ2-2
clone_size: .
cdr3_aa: CASSPTTGTGELFF

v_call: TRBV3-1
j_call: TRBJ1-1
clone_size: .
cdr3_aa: CASSPGTGREAFF